This T cell receptor beta chain was identified in a study of shared T cell receptors in the human thymus. The CDR3 extends over 15 amino acids. Between the trimmed V and J ends, which lost 2 bases and 2 bases, there was a span of 12 bases. Germline values: CDR1 PRHDT, CDR2 FYEKMQ (reference sequence). TCRdb's copy holds only in-frame clones and misses some; the assay was immunoSEQ multiplex PCR. The sample has approximately 660,000 clones, 88% seen once. The data also belong to a second study, concerning human thymus T cells. As reported in that work: Resections removed during corrective heart surgery provided the thymus tissue used. Gene usage for V and J segments appeared biased in thymic and blood repertoires. Related work found strong thymic repertoire overlap between unrelated individuals.

The sequencing sample was made of thymocytes. This chain uses TRBV13 with TRBJ2-5, with a tentative D call TRBD2 (6 bases). The receptor comes from a boy less than two years old with a congenital heart defect. CDR3 protein: CASSLLWEAQETQYF. CDR3 DNA: TGTGCCAGCAGCTTATTGTGGGAGGCTCAAGAGACCCAGTACTTC.